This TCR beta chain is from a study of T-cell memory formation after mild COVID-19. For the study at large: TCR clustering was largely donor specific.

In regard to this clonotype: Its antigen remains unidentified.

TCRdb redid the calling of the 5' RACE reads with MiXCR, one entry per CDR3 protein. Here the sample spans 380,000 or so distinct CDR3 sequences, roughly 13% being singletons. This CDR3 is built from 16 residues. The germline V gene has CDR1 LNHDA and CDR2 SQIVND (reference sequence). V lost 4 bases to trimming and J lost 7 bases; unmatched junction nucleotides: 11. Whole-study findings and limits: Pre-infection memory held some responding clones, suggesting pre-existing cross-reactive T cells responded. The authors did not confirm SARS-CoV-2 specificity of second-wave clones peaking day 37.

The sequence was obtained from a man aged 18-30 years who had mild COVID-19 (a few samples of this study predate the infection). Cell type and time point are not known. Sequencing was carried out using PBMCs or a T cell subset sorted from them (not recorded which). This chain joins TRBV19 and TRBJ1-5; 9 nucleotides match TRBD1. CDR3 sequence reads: CASSTEGQGVDQPQHF. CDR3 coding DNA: TGTGCCAGTAGTACGGAGGGACAGGGAGTAGACCAGCCCCAGCATTTT.